The TCR beta chain described here comes from a study of T cells in Graves' hyperthyroidism and ophthalmopathy. Study results and caveats: Stable hyperthyroidism was separated from ophthalmopathy by a model based on 13 V-J features.

V dropped 3 bases and J dropped 7; count of bases not matched to a gene: 5. Germline assignment: CDR1 SGHKS and CDR2 YYEKEE (reference sequence). CDR3 size: 13 residues. Ophthalmopathy patients had Clinical Activity Score at least 3, NOSPECS grade at least 4, duration under 3 months. Criteria for exclusion of patients were uncontrolled infection, other autoimmune disease, pregnancy or lactation. A roughly 10 ml volume of fresh peripheral blood provided the PBMCs. There were TCR beta CDR3 regions amplified from RNA transcripts. Initially, a first-round RT-PCR of the TCR CDR3 employed the HTBI primer set. TCRdb used MiXCR to reprocess the multiplex PCR reads, holding one entry per CDR3 protein. The sample contains 600,000 to 650,000 distinct CDR3 sequences, 20% to 25% of which appear only once. On this clonotype: No antigen is known for it.

Sequencing was done on a sample of blood. This receptor was obtained from a man aged 30 to 45 with Graves' ophthalmopathy. This chain uses TRBV5-5 with TRBJ2-7; 9 bases fit TRBD1. CDR3 sequence reads: CASSSQGAEEQYF. The CDR3 DNA sequence: TGTGCCAGCAGCTCACAGGGGGCGGAAGAGCAGTACTTC.